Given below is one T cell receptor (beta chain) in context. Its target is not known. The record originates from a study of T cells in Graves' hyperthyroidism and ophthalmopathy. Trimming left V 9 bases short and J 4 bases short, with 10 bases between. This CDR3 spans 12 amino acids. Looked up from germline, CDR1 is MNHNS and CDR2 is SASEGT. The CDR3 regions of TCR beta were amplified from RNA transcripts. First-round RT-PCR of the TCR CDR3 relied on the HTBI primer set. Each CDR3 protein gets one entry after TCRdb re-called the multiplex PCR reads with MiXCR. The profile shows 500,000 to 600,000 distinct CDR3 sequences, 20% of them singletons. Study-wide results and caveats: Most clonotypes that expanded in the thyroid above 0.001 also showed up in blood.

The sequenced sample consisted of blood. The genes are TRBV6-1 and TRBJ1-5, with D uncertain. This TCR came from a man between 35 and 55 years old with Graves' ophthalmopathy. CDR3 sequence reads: CASELFNQPQHF. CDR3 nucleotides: TGTGCCAGTGAATTGTTTAATCAGCCCCAGCATTTT.